One sample yielded the 27 T cell receptor beta chains listed below, sequenced in a study of blood T cell repertoires in COVID-19 (dated by TCRdb to between 2020 and 2021). The library came from the immunoSEQ multiplex PCR assay. TCRdb carries this immuneACCESS record with in-frame sequences only. Its versions omit some clonotypes, under half of them owing to an unresolved V gene in the studies checked, with the rest unexplained. This sample comprises over 60,000 clones, more than 75% of them detected only once. The ten largest account for more than 0.9% of the sample. The sample was peripheral blood. The receptor set was obtained from a man between 70 and 80 years old with acute or convalescent COVID-19.

This chain links TRBV5-1 with TRBJ2-3; 9 nucleotides agree with TRBD2. Per germline, CDR1 SGHRS and CDR2 YFSETQ. Trimming took 2 bases from V and 2 from J; bases not matched to a gene: 3. The CDR3 sequence is 15 residues long. Here the CDR3 reads CASSFGGGVTDTQYF. In DNA form, the CDR3 reads TGCGCCAGCAGCTTCGGCGGGGGGGTCACAGATACGCAGTATTTT.

The CDR3 loop is CASSTRGGNTEAFF. CDR3 DNA sequence: TGTGCCAGCAGCACCAGGGGCGGTAACACTGAAGCTTTCTTT. The chain combines TRBV3-1 (or the pseudogene TRBV3-2) with TRBJ1-1; D is possibly TRBD1 (6 bases). The CDR3 sequence is 14 residues long. Trimming cost V 5 bases and J 2 bases, with 12 bases left between them. Per the germline V gene, CDR1 is LGHDT and CDR2 is YNNKEL (reference sequence).

The sample holds a few counts of this clone. The rearrangement uses TRBV5-1 and TRBJ2-1, with no clear D. Germline CDR1 is SGHRS and CDR2 is YFSETQ. Trimming removed 0 bases at V and 8 bases at J, with 12 bases between. This CDR3 is built from 14 residues. CDR3 amino acids: CASSLGGRLHEQFF. CDR3 sequence (DNA): TGCGCCAGCAGCTTGGGAGGCCGGTTACATGAGCAGTTCTTC.

The chain uses TRBV11-3 and TRBJ2-1; a weak D match, TRBD2 (6 bases). Germline CDR1 is SGHNT and CDR2 is YENEEA. This CDR3 contains 14 residues. Trimming took off 6 bases at V and 9 bases at J, with 18 bases between the two ends. CDR3 amino acids: CASSPGLNEGEQFF. The CDR3 coding sequence is TGTGCCAGCAGTCCGGGACTGAACGAGGGTGAGCAGTTCTTC.

The chain combines TRBV29-1 with TRBJ1-2; 7 positions match TRBD1. Looked up from germline, CDR1 is SQVTM and CDR2 is ANQGSEA. This CDR3 region has 12 residues. Trimming cost V 5 bases and J 8 bases; bases outside gene matches: 8. The CDR3 DNA reads TGCAGCGTTCAAACAGGGGAGTGGGGCTACACCTTC. Residues: CSVQTGEWGYTF.

V and J are TRBV2 and TRBJ2-1; 16 bases match TRBD2. The germline gives CDR1 SNHLY, CDR2 FYNNEI. CDR3 length: 16 amino acids. The ends lost 6 bases at V and 15 bases at J; junction bases unmatched: 14. The CDR3 reads CASRTGTSGGANNRFF. The CDR3 DNA sequence: TGTGCCAGCAGGACCGGGACTAGCGGGGGGGCTAATAACCGGTTCTTC.

The rearrangement uses TRBV19 and TRBJ1-1; 7 nucleotides match TRBD1. CDR1 is LNHDA, CDR2 SQIVND, per germline (reference sequence). This CDR3 is 12 amino acids long. V gave up 6 bases and J gave up 8 bases; unmatched junction bases: 6. The CDR3 protein is CASRDRVREAFF. CDR3 DNA: TGTGCCAGTAGAGACAGGGTAAGGGAAGCTTTCTTT.

This chain links TRBV5-1 with TRBJ1-1; 10 bases fit TRBD1. CDR1 is SGHRS, CDR2 YFSETQ, per germline. The CDR3 extends over 15 amino acids. V gave up 4 bases and J gave up 10 bases; unmatched junction bases: 13. The DNA for the CDR3 is TGCGCCAGCAGCGCGGACAGGGGGGGACCCCAGGGAGCTTTCTTT. Translating it yields CASSADRGGPQGAFF.

V usage is TRBV6-5 and J usage is TRBJ1-5; D is perhaps TRBD1 (5 bases). This CDR3 is 11 amino acids long. Germline CDR1 and CDR2: MNHEY and SVGAGI. V was clipped by 10 bases and J by 4 bases, with 8 bases between them. CDR3 amino acids: CATRGNQPQHF. CDR3 nucleotide sequence: TGTGCCACCCGGGGGAATCAGCCCCAGCATTTT.

The chain carries TRBV6-5 and TRBJ2-7; 7 bases agree with TRBD1. Germline assignment: CDR1 MNHEY and CDR2 SVGAGI. Trimming cost V 10 bases and J 3 bases; bases outside gene matches: 12. The CDR3 consists of 14 residues. The CDR3 reads CATHPQGTYYEQYF. The DNA for the CDR3 is TGTGCCACCCACCCACAGGGGACGTACTACGAGCAGTACTTC.

The table lists this clone with a count of one. This rearrangement joins TRBV3-1 (or the pseudogene TRBV3-2) to TRBJ1-5, with TRBD1 as a possible D gene (5 bases). This CDR3 has 14 residues. Germline CDR1 LGHDT, CDR2 YNNKEL (reference sequence). V was trimmed by 2 bases and J by 5 bases, leaving 10 bases between them. The CDR3 DNA sequence: TGTGCCAGCAGCCAAACAGGAGCTTATCAGCCCCAGCATTTT. Translating gives CASSQTGAYQPQHF.

In its sample, this clone was seen once. The V gene is TRBV6-2 or TRBV6-3, the J gene TRBJ2-1, with TRBD2 matching over 13 bases. The CDR3 runs 16 residues. Looked up from germline, CDR1 is MNHEY and CDR2 is SVGEGT. V trimming: 0 bases; J trimming: 6 bases; junction bases outside the gene matches: 2. CDR3 protein: CASSYSTSGRLNEQFF. The CDR3 coding sequence is TGTGCCAGCAGTTACTCGACTAGCGGGAGGCTCAATGAGCAGTTCTTC.

The rearrangement links TRBV12-5 to TRBJ1-5; D might be TRBD1 (6 bases). The CDR3 contains 19 residues. V lost 0 bases and J 3 bases, leaving 21 bases between the germline ends. The germline gives CDR1 LGHNT, CDR2 FRNRAP. CDR3 DNA sequence: TGTGCTAGTGGTTTGGTACTCGAGTCCTGGGGACACGACAATCAGCCCCAGCATTTT. Its protein product is CASGLVLESWGHDNQPQHF.

The V and J genes are TRBV7-2 and TRBJ2-5; 8 bases match TRBD1. Germline CDR1 and CDR2: SGHTA and FQGNSA. Trimming at V came to 5 bases and at J to 4 bases, leaving 12 bases not matched to a gene. The CDR3 covers 16 residues. The CDR3 sequence: CASSPTRDRRTETQYF. CDR3 DNA sequence: TGTGCCAGCAGCCCGACCCGGGACAGGAGGACAGAGACCCAGTACTTC.

The rearrangement joins TRBV7-6 to TRBJ2-2; possibly TRBD2 for D (5 bases). Between the trimmed V and J ends, which lost 1 base and 4 bases, there was a span of 16 bases. The germline V gene encodes CDR1 SGHVS and CDR2 FNYEAQ. CDR3 length equals 17 residues. CDR3: CASSLVSSSGSTGELFF. The CDR3 bases are TGTGCCAGCAGCTTAGTTTCGTCCAGCGGAAGCACCGGGGAGCTGTTTTTT. Using reference TRBV7-6 and TRBJ2-2 for the parts outside the CDR3, the full variable domain is GAGVSQSPRYKVTKRGQDVALRCDPISGHVSLYWYRQALGQGPEFLTYFNYEAQQDKSGLPNDRFSAERPEGSISTLTIQRTEQRDSAMYRCASSLVSSSGSTGELFFGEGSRLTVL.

The chain employs TRBV11-2 and TRBJ1-2; D not certain. CDR1 SGHAT and CDR2 FQNNGV come from the germline V gene. CDR3 length equals 17 residues. The ends were cut back, 0 bases at V and 4 bases at J, with 18 bases in the middle. CDR3 DNA sequence: TGTGCCAGCAGCTTAGATCTAAATTCCGGAGTAATCTATGGCTACACCTTC. Amino acids: CASSLDLNSGVIYGYTF. Together with reference TRBV11-2 and TRBJ1-2, the CDR3 gives the full variable domain: EAGVAQSPRYKIIEKRQSVAFWCNPISGHATLYWYQQILGQGPKLLIQFQNNGVVDDSQLPKDRFSAERLKGVDSTLKIQPAKLEDSAVYLCASSLDLNSGVIYGYTFGSGTRLTVV.

This clone occurred once. The CDR3 coding sequence is TGTGCCAGCAGTAGAACAGGGGGGGAAAAACTGTTTTTT. Its protein product is CASSRTGGEKLFF. V usage is TRBV12-3 or TRBV12-4 and J usage is TRBJ1-4, with TRBD1 identical over 8 bases. The CDR3 loop spans 13 amino acids. The trim removed 5 bases at V and 8 bases at J, leaving 4 bases unmatched.

In this sample, this clone turned up once. Other DNA sequences in this specimen translate into the identical CDR3. The V call is TRBV6-5, the J call TRBJ1-2, with 7 bases matching TRBD1. The germline V gene has CDR1 MNHEY and CDR2 SVGAGI. Trimming cost V 6 bases and J 4 bases; bases outside gene matches: 5. The CDR3 totals 13 residues. CDR3 residues: CASSYRDSYGYTF. For the CDR3, the DNA is TGTGCCAGCAGCTACCGGGACAGCTATGGCTACACCTTC.

This clone was seen once. The V and J genes are TRBV20-1 and TRBJ2-5; perhaps TRBD2 as D (6 bases). The ends were cut back, 3 bases at V and 2 bases at J, with 13 bases in the middle. The CDR3 loop spans 14 amino acids. Germline CDR1 DFQATT, CDR2 SNEGSKA (reference sequence). The CDR3 region is CSASPDAGQETQYF. In DNA, the CDR3 is TGCAGTGCTAGTCCGGACGCGGGGCAAGAGACCCAGTACTTC.

This sequence joins TRBV7-9 and TRBJ2-7, with a possible D match to TRBD2 (6 bases). Looked up from germline, CDR1 is SEHNR and CDR2 is FQNEAQ (reference sequence). V was shortened by 5 bases and J by 2 bases, with 16 bases between the two germline ends. This CDR3 is 15 amino acids long. DNA of the CDR3: TGTGCCAGCAGCCCCGATATGGGCGGGACCTACGAGCAGTACTTC. Its protein is CASSPDMGGTYEQYF.

This clone was observed a handful of times. This chain links TRBV4-1 with TRBJ2-5; D is possibly TRBD2 (5 bases). V lost 0 bases, J lost 4 bases, and 18 bases lay in between. Germline lookup yields CDR1 MGHRA and CDR2 YSYEKL. The CDR3 has 17 amino acids. DNA for the CDR3: TGCGCCAGCAGCCAAGATTCCGGACTCCGTGCCGGAGAGACCCAGTACTTC. It encodes CASSQDSGLRAGETQYF.

This clone was detected once. The rearrangement uses TRBV5-1 and TRBJ2-1; D remains unclear. CDR3 length: 14 amino acids. Germline V lookup: CDR1 SGHRS, CDR2 YFSETQ. Trimming took off 0 bases at V and 4 bases at J, with 8 bases between the two ends. CDR3 sequence reads: CASSLADFYNEQFF. The DNA of the CDR3 is TGCGCCAGCAGCTTGGCCGACTTTTACAATGAGCAGTTCTTC.

The rearrangement links TRBV4-2 to TRBJ1-1; TRBD1 agrees at 8 bases. The CDR3 totals 15 residues. J was trimmed by 6 bases and V by 3 bases; bases with no gene match: 9. Germline V gene lookup returns CDR1 LGHNA and CDR2 YNFKEQ. CDR3 amino acids: CASSQVDRVSPEAFF. For the CDR3, the DNA is TGTGCCAGCAGCCAGGTGGACAGGGTCTCCCCTGAAGCTTTCTTT.

This chain joins TRBV19 and TRBJ1-5; no clear D. V gave up 11 bases and J gave up 5 bases, with 19 bases separating them. Germline V lookup: CDR1 LNHDA, CDR2 SQIVND (reference sequence). The CDR3 is 14 amino acids. CDR3 residues: CACSYGSHDQPQHF. The DNA of the CDR3 is TGTGCCTGCAGCTACGGGTCTCATGATCAGCCCCAGCATTTT.

This sequence joins TRBV3-1 (or the pseudogene TRBV3-2) and TRBJ2-7; tentative D call: TRBD2 (6 bases). CDR1 and CDR2 from the germline V gene are LGHDT and YNNKEL (reference sequence). V lost 1 base, J lost 2 bases, and 12 bases lay in between. The CDR3 contains 15 residues. The CDR3 spells CASSQAPGLAYEQYF. In nucleotides, the CDR3 is TGTGCCAGCAGCCAAGCCCCGGGACTGGCCTACGAGCAGTACTTC.

This chain uses TRBV5-4 with TRBJ1-1; TRBD1 aligns across 9 bases. V shed 3 bases, J shed 2 bases, and the junction held 2 bases outside the gene matches. This CDR3 spans 14 amino acids. Germline assignment: CDR1 SGHNT and CDR2 YYREEE (reference sequence). The CDR3 DNA is TGTGCCAGCAGCTGGACAGGGGTTAACACTGAAGCTTTCTTT. It encodes CASSWTGVNTEAFF.

The CDR3 DNA follows: TGTGCCAGCAGCTTCCTCACCGGGGAGCTGTTTTTT. The encoded protein is CASSFLTGELFF. The chain joins TRBV11-2 to TRBJ2-2; D unresolved. The CDR3 covers 12 residues. Germline loops: CDR1 SGHAT, CDR2 FQNNGV. Trimming removed 3 bases at V and 4 bases at J, with 3 bases between. The whole variable domain, filled in from reference TRBV11-2 and TRBJ2-2, reads EAGVAQSPRYKIIEKRQSVAFWCNPISGHATLYWYQQILGQGPKLLIQFQNNGVVDDSQLPKDRFSAERLKGVDSTLKIQPAKLEDSAVYLCASSFLTGELFFGEGSRLTVL.